A selection of T cell receptor beta chains follows, all from one sample in a study of T cell repertoires in cytomegalovirus infection. The antigens these receptors bind are not known. Each CDR3 protein is one row after TCRdb ran MiXCR on the reads. Among a few hundred thousand distinct CDR3 sequences listed, 40% to 50% were seen once. The material sequenced was cultured PBMCs, taken from culture after CMV antigen stimulation. Receptors originate from a human donor in good health (CMV status not recorded). Some clones in this sample may be carry-over from other donors' samples. The conserved cysteine and the conserved F or W are not part of the CDR3 here.

V gene: TRBV7-2; J gene: TRBJ2-5; CDR3 protein: ASSLDWEETQY
V gene: TRBV7-2; J gene: TRBJ2-2; CDR3 protein: ASRQDHRAGELF
V gene: TRBV30; J gene: TRBJ2-5; CDR3 protein: AWSLKGSSETQY
V gene: TRBV4-2; J gene: TRBJ2-3; CDR3 protein: ASSQARTWGSDTQY
V gene: TRBV27; J gene: TRBJ2-2; CDR3 protein: ASRRRDGGTGELF
V gene: TRBV15; J gene: TRBJ1-3; CDR3 protein: ATSRDSRGPSGNTIY
V gene: TRBV6-6; J gene: TRBJ2-2; CDR3 protein: ASSRDRPTNTGELF
V gene: TRBV7-6; J gene: TRBJ2-7; CDR3 protein: ASSSTHRGEREQY
V gene: TRBV5-1; J gene: TRBJ2-7; CDR3 protein: ASSGEGSSYEQY
V gene: TRBV7-2; J gene: TRBJ2-1; CDR3 protein: ASSLLGQNGEQF
V gene: TRBV12-5; J gene: TRBJ1-4; CDR3 protein: ASGLSRGATNEKLF
V gene: TRBV7-6; J gene: TRBJ1-6; CDR3 protein: ATRDTSSYNSPLH
V gene: TRBV15; J gene: TRBJ2-1; CDR3 protein: ATSRRVSEDNEQF
V gene: TRBV7-2; J gene: TRBJ1-1; CDR3 protein: ASSSQGLEAF
V gene: TRBV2; J gene: TRBJ2-5; CDR3 protein: ASSPDRARETQY
V gene: TRBV6-1; J gene: TRBJ2-7; CDR3 protein: ASSEAHELHTGGEQY
V gene: TRBV19; J gene: TRBJ2-1; CDR3 protein: ASSRGSWVNEQF
V gene: TRBV6-6; J gene: TRBJ1-2; CDR3 protein: ASSTGTGNYGYT
V gene: TRBV2; J gene: TRBJ2-5; CDR3 protein: ASRASMETQY
V gene: TRBV2; J gene: TRBJ2-5; CDR3 protein: ASVTDQETQY
V gene: TRBV7-9; J gene: TRBJ1-2; CDR3 protein: ASSIQGRIGYT
V gene: TRBV6-1; J gene: TRBJ2-7; CDR3 protein: ASSEVGGEQY
V gene: TRBV6-6; J gene: TRBJ2-3; CDR3 protein: ASRATGTGTDTQY